This TCR beta chain was captured in a study of blood T cell repertoires in COVID-19. Study-level information: Italy, Spain and the United States were the sources of the convalescent and acute COVID-19 samples. PBMCs, B-cell-depleted T cells, or T cells provided the cDNA or gDNA that made up the material.

With 3 bases removed from V and 10 bases from J, the gap between germline ends came to 13 bases. In germline, CDR1 is MGHRA, CDR2 YSYEKL. The CDR3 totals 14 residues. Original data processing: Reference gene primers were amplified, and this amplification served to estimate nucleated cell counts. Using immunoSEQ multiplex PCR, the repertoire was profiled, and TCRdb retains in-frame clones only, with some absent. V and J calls plus clone size are reproduced from that table; the DNA served to infer D and trimming. The sample holds more than 80,000 clones; 90% are singletons and the top ten take roughly 1.5%.

The source is a human donor with active COVID-19. The donor label of this sample is uncertain. The sequenced sample was peripheral blood. The V call is TRBV4-1, the J call TRBJ1-6, with D unresolved. The CDR3 DNA follows: TGCGCCAGCAGCCAGAGGGATCGTGGGTCACCCCTCCACTTT. Protein product: CASSQRDRGSPLHF.